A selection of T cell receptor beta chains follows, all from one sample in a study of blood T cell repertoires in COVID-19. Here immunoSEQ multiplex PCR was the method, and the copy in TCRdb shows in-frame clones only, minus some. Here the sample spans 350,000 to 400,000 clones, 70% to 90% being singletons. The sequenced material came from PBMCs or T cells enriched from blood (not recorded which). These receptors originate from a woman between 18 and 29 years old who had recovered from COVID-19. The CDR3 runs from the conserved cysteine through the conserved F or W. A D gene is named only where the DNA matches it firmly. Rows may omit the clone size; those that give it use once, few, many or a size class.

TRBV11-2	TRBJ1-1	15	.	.	CASSPGSHPAPEAFF	TGTGCCAGCAGCCCGGGGTCACACCCGGCCCCTGAAGCTTTCTTT
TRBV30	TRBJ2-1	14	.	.	CAWTGLGSYNEQFF	TGTGCCTGGACAGGGTTGGGGTCCTACAATGAGCAGTTCTTC
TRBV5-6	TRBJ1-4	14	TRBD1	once	CASSLPGQGEKLFF	TGTGCCAGCAGCTTGCCGGGACAGGGTGAAAAACTGTTTTTT
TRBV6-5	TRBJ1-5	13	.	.	CASARESNQPQHF	TGTGCCAGCGCCAGGGAAAGCAATCAGCCCCAGCATTTT
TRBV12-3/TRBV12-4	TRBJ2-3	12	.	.	CASSRLRYTQYF	TGTGCCAGCAGTCGACTCCGTTATACGCAGTATTTT
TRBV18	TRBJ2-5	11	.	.	CASSPAETQYF	TGTGCCAGCTCACCAGCGGAGACCCAGTACTTC
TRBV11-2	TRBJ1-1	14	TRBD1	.	CASRAGTGWSEAFF	TGTGCCAGCAGGGCGGGGACAGGGTGGTCTGAAGCTTTCTTT
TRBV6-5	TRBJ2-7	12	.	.	CASSTTGNEQYF	TGTGCCAGCAGTACCACGGGAAACGAGCAGTACTTC
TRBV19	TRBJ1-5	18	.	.	CAICIGLGGFNSNQPQHF	TGTGCCATATGTATCGGGCTTGGGGGGTTTAATAGCAATCAGCCCCAGCATTTT
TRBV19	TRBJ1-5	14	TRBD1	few	CASTKDRGSQPQHF	TGTGCCAGTACCAAAGACAGGGGTAGTCAGCCCCAGCATTTT
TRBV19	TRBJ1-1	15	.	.	CASSILPGADTEAFF	TGTGCCAGTAGTATCCTCCCAGGGGCGGACACTGAAGCTTTCTTT
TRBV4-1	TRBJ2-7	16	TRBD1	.	CASSQLGGTGAYEQYF	TGCGCCAGCAGCCAACTGGGCGGGACAGGGGCCTACGAGCAGTACTTC
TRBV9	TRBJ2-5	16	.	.	CASSVGGGAQEETQYF	TGTGCCAGCAGCGTAGGAGGGGGGGCGCAGGAGGAGACCCAGTACTTC
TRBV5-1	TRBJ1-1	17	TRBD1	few	CASSPPRDRIMNTEAFF	TGCGCCAGCAGCCCGCCCCGGGACAGGATTATGAACACTGAAGCTTTCTTT
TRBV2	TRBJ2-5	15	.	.	CASTQRGYGIETQYF	TGTGCCAGCACCCAACGGGGATACGGGATTGAGACCCAGTACTTC
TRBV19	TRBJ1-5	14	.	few	CASRYGGGNQPQHF	TGTGCCAGTAGATATGGAGGCGGGAATCAGCCCCAGCATTTT
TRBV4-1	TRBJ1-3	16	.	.	CASSQEQVGSGNTIYF	TGCGCCAGCAGCCAAGAGCAGGTCGGATCTGGAAACACCATATATTTT
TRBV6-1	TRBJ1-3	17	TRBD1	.	CASSETGGGGFGNTIYF	TGTGCCAGCAGTGAAACAGGGGGCGGCGGATTCGGAAACACCATATATTTT
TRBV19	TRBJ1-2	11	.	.	CASSILSGYTF	TGTGCCAGTAGTATCCTTTCCGGCTACACCTTC
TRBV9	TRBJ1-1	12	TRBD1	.	CASGQGSAEAFF	TGTGCCAGCGGACAGGGCTCGGCTGAAGCTTTCTTT
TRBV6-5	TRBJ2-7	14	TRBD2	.	CASRRTSGSYEQYF	TGTGCCAGCAGAAGGACTAGCGGGAGCTACGAGCAGTACTTC
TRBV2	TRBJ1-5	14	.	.	CASSDLAGNQPQHF	TGTGCCAGCAGTGATCTGGCGGGAAATCAGCCCCAGCATTTT
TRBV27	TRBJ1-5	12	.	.	CASSFHNQPQHF	TGTGCCAGCAGTTTCCATAATCAGCCCCAGCATTTT
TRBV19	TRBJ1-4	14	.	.	CASSWTAFNEKLFF	TGTGCCAGTAGTTGGACAGCTTTTAATGAAAAACTGTTTTTT
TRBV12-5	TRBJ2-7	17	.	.	CASGLVGGVRSSYEQYF	TGTGCTAGTGGTTTGGTAGGAGGGGTTCGGAGCTCCTACGAGCAGTACTTC
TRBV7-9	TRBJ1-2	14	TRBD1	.	CASSFRDSFYGYTF	TGTGCCAGCAGCTTCAGGGACAGTTTTTATGGCTACACCTTC
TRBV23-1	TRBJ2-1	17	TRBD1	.	CASLLRGGTGENNEQFF	TGCGCCAGCCTGTTGAGGGGCGGGACAGGGGAGAACAATGAGCAGTTCTTC
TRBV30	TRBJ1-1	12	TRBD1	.	CAWRAGGTEAFF	TGTGCCTGGAGAGCAGGGGGTACTGAAGCTTTCTTT
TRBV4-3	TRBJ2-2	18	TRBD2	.	CASSQVVGTSGGAGELFF	TGCGCCAGCAGCCAAGTAGTCGGTACTAGCGGGGGGGCCGGGGAGCTGTTTTTT